The sequence of this TCR beta chain was determined in a study of cytomegalovirus exposure and HLA in healthy donors. Points from the study as a whole: Later analysis showed most CMV-associated TCR beta chains appearing HLA-restricted.

As for the donors, each was a healthy bone marrow donor. This clone was found a few times. Its antigen is unidentified. Vbeta (60) and Jbeta (13) primers were used in the PCR. Sequenced by immunoSEQ multiplex PCR; TCRdb stores in-frame clones only, minus some. The sample has 200,000 or so clones; 70% to 80% are singletons. Per germline, CDR1 SGHTA and CDR2 FQGNSA. The V and J ends lost 3 bases and 11 bases respectively, with 16 bases between them. This CDR3 has 13 residues. The sequenced sample was PBMCs. The origin of this receptor is a girl aged 2-10 years in good health and CMV-seronegative. The rearrangement links TRBV7-2 to TRBJ1-1; D possibly corresponds to TRBD1 (5 bases). Here the CDR3 reads CASSFGGRGSAFF. The CDR3 bases are TGTGCCAGCAGCTTCGGGGGTAGGGGTTCTGCTTTCTTT.